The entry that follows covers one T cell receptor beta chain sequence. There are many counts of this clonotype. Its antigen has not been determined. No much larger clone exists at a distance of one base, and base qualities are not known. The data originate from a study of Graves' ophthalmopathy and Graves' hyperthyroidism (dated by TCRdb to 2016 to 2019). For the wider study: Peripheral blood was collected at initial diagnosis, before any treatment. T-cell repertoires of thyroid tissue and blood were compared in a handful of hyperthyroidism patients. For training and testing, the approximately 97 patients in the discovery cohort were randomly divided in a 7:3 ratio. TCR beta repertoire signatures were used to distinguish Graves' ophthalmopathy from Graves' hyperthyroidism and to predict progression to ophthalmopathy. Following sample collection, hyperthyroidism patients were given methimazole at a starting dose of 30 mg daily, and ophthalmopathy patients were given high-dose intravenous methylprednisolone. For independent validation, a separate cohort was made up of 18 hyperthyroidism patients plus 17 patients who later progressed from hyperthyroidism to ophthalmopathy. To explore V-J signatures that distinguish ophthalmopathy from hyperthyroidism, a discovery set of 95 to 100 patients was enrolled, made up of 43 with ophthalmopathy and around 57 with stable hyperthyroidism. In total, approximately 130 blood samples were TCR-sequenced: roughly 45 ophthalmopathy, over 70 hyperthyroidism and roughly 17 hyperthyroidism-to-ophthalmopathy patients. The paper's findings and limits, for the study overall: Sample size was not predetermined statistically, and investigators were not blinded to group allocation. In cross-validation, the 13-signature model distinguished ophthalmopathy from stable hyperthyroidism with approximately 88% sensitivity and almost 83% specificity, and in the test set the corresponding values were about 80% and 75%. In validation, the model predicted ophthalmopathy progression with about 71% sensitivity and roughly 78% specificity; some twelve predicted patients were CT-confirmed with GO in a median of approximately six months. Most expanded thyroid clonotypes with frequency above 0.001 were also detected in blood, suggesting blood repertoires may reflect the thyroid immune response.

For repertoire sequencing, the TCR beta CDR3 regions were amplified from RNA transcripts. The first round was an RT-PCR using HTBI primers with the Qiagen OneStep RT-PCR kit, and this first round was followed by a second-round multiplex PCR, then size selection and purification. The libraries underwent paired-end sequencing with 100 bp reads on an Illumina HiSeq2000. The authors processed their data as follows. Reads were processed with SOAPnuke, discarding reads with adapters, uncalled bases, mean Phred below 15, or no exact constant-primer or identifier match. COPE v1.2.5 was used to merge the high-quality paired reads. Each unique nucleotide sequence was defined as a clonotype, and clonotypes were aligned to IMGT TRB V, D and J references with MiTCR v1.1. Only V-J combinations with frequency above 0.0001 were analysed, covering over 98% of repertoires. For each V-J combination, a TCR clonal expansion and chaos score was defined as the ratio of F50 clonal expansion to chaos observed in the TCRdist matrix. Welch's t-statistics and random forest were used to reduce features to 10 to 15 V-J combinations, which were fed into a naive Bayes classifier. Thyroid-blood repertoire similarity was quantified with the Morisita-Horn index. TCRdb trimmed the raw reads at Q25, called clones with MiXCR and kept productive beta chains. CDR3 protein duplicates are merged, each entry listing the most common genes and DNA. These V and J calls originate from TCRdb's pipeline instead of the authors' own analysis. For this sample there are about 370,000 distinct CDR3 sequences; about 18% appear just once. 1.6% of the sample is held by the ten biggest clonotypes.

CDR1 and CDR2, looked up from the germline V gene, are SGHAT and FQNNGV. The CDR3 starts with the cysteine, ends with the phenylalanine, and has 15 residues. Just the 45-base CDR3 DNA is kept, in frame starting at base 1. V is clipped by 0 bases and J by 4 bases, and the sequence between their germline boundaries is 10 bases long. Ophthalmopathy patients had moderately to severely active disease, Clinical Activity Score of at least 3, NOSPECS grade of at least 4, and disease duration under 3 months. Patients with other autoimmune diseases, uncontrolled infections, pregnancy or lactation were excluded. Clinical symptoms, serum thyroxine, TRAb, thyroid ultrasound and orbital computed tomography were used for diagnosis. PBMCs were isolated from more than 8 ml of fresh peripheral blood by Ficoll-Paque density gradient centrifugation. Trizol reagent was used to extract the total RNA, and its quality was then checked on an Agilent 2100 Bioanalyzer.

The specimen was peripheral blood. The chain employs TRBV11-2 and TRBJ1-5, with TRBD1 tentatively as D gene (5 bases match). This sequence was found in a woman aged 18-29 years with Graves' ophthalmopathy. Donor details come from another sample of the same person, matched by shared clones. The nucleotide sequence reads TGTGCCAGCAGCTTAGATCAGGGACGTAATCAGCCCCAGCATTTT. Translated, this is CASSLDQGRNQPQHF.